This T cell receptor beta chain was retrieved from a study of control samples from healthy donors and cancer patients. J lost 7 bases, V lost 0 bases, and 8 bases had no gene match. Per germline, CDR1 SGDLS and CDR2 YYNGEE. The CDR3 has 17 residues. TCRdb's copy holds only in-frame clones and misses some; the assay was immunoSEQ multiplex PCR. The sample yields roughly 120,000 clones, 85% to 90% seen once. The chain recombines TRBV9 with TRBJ2-1; TRBD2 matches at 12 bases. This receptor was taken from a woman aged 50 to 60 with colorectal cancer. The sample was PBMCs. The CDR3 reads CASSVGASGGARNEQFF. DNA for the CDR3: TGTGCCAGCAGCGTAGGTGCTAGCGGGGGGGCCAGAAATGAGCAGTTCTTC.